The present T cell receptor (beta chain) was sequenced within a study of regulatory dendritic cells for organ transplantation (dated by TCRdb to 2015 to 2018). With regard to the full study: To make regulatory dendritic cells, monocytes were cultured with vitamin D3 on days 0 and 4 and with IL-10 on day 4. On day 6, LPS was added to the DC cultures to test how the DCs responded to a strong maturation-inducing agent. Sorted naive and memory CD4+ and CD8+ T cells had their TCRbeta repertoires sequenced both before and after allostimulation with either regulatory or mature dendritic cells. General conclusions and limits of the study: In both subjects, allostimulation led to expansion of memory CD8+ clones, although regulatory dendritic cells appeared to cause more limited expansion than mature dendritic cells did. Of the resting subsets, memory CD8+ T cells had the largest number of alloreactive TCR clonotypes. The authors pointed out considerable heterogeneity between individuals in the alloreactive memory CD8+ T cell pool, and only a couple of subjects were sequenced. Repertoires were highly diverse in naive CD4+ and CD8+ T cells, less diverse in memory cells, and most oligoclonal in memory CD8+ cells.

This clone was detected only a few times. The antigen this receptor binds is unknown. Per-base qualities were not stored, and no clone one base away is much larger. Multiplexed two-step PCR with Vbeta-specific forward primers and Jbeta-specific reverse primers was used to amplify TCRbeta CDR3 regions. TCRbeta libraries were sequenced on an Illumina instrument through the immunoSEQ service. As for how the authors treated the data: V, D and J genes were assigned using IMGT annotation, and counts were corrected for multiplex PCR bias using synthetic CDR3 analogues. In the immunoSEQ Analyzer, repertoire clonality was calculated as one minus normalized Shannon entropy. Fisher's exact test with Benjamini-Hochberg false discovery rate control was used to define clonal expansion, with two-tailed P<0.01. TCRdb's version of the immuneACCESS table is confined to in-frame rearrangements and falls short of the full clone set. An unresolved V gene accounts for under half of the shortfall where checked; the remainder is of unknown origin. Clonal size and the V and J genes are those of that table, whereas D and trimming came from the DNA. Here the sample has under 4,500 clones; 50% to 75% occur a single time. The ten most abundant clones make up roughly 17% of the sample.

Sorted T cell subsets were CFSE-labeled and co-cultured for 5 days with allogeneic regulatory or mature dendritic cells at a 1:10 DC:T ratio. FACS was used to sort CD4+ or CD8+ cells into naive T cells, defined as CD45RA+, and memory T cells, defined as CD45RO+. A couple of healthy control subjects provided the T cells used for TCR sequencing. Genomic DNA was extracted with the Qiagen DNeasy Blood & Tissue Kit. The CDR3 spans 16 residues, from the cysteine through the phenylalanine. Left in the record is the CDR3 DNA by itself, 48 bases read in frame from the first base. According to the germline V gene (reference sequence), CDR1 reads LNHNV and CDR2 reads YYDKDF. Here V drops 4 bases and J drops 2 bases, and the junction holds 11 bases not matched to any gene.

The rearranged segments are TRBV15 and TRBJ2-7; 7 bases in between match TRBD1. Sequenced: memory CD8+ T cells from blood cultured with regulatory dendritic cells. This specimen's cell subset or site label, interpreted: CD45RO+ memory T cells. The receptor comes from a human donor in good health. The CDR3 here reads CATSKTMTGTAYEQYF. The DNA sequence is TGTGCCACCAGCAAGACTATGACAGGGACAGCCTACGAGCAGTACTTC.